This T cell receptor beta chain appears in the sequencing data of a study of T-cell memory formation after mild COVID-19. CDR3 length: 15 amino acids. Germline CDR1 reads MDHEN; CDR2 reads SYDVKM. V shed 6 bases and J 9 bases; nucleotides not matched to a gene: 11. TCRdb re-derived calls from the 5' RACE reads in MiXCR, one entry per CDR3 protein. The sample holds roughly 250,000 distinct CDR3 sequences, roughly 15% seen once. The genes are TRBV28 and TRBJ1-6; TRBD1 matches at 7 bases. The sequenced sample was PBMCs or a T cell subset sorted from them (not recorded which). The sequence came from a man between 18 and 35 years old who had mild COVID-19 (a few samples of this study predate the infection). Cell type and time point are not known. CDR3 nucleotide sequence: TGTGCCAGCAGACCCCTGACAGGGAGGTCTTCACCCCTCCACTTT. Amino acids: CASRPLTGRSSPLHF. Full variable domain (missing parts from reference TRBV28 and TRBJ1-6): DVKVTQSSRYLVKRTGEKVFLECVQDMDHENMFWYRQDPGLGLRLIYFSYDVKMKEKGDIPEGYSVSREKKERFSLILESASTNQTSMYLCASRPLTGRSSPLHFGNGTRLTVT.